The 12 T cell receptor beta chains presented below share a single source sample, sequenced in a study of cytomegalovirus exposure and HLA in healthy donors. In the PCR, 60 Vbeta and 13 Jbeta primers were used. Sequencing was performed with immunoSEQ multiplex PCR; in TCRdb, only in-frame clones are kept and a portion is missing. This table holds fewer than 150,000 clones, around 80% found once. Input material: PBMCs. These TCRs come from a man aged 35-49 years in good health and CMV-seropositive.

This chain uses TRBV30 with TRBJ2-1; TRBD2 might be the D (6 bases). CDR1 GTSNPN and CDR2 SVGIG come from the germline V gene (reference sequence). Trimming pared 0 bases from V and 4 bases from J, leaving 10 bases between. This CDR3 is built from 14 residues. For the CDR3, the DNA is TGTGCCTGGAGTGTACTGGGACTTTACAATGAGCAGTTCTTC. This gives the protein CAWSVLGLYNEQFF.

The genes are TRBV10-3 and TRBJ2-5; 11 bases map to TRBD2. Germline V gene sequence: CDR1 ENHRY, CDR2 SYGVKD. The CDR3 runs 14 residues. V trimming: 6 bases; J trimming: 5 bases; junction bases outside the gene matches: 5. The CDR3: CAISVLAGAETQYF. The CDR3 region has the DNA TGTGCCATCAGCGTACTAGCGGGAGCGGAGACCCAGTACTTC.

The chain combines TRBV7-9 with TRBJ1-3; D gene uncertain. Germline V gene sequence: CDR1 SEHNR, CDR2 FQNEAQ (reference sequence). The CDR3 length is 15 residues. The germline V and J ends were trimmed by 5 bases and 1 base, with 12 bases remaining between them. The CDR3 region has the DNA TGTGCCAGCAGCCTAACTCAGGTGTCTGGAAACACCATATATTTT. Residues: CASSLTQVSGNTIYF.

The genes are TRBV5-1 and TRBJ2-5; possible D gene TRBD1, 5 bases. Germline loops: CDR1 SGHRS, CDR2 YFSETQ. This CDR3 region has 14 residues. V lost 4 bases and J lost 1, with 11 bases in between. The CDR3 spells CASSLDTPQETQYF. The CDR3 coding sequence is TGCGCCAGCAGCCTGGACACCCCCCAAGAGACCCAGTACTTC. The full variable domain, its missing parts supplied by reference TRBV5-1 and TRBJ2-5, is KAGVTQTPRYLIKTRGQQVTLSCSPISGHRSVSWYQQTPGQGLQFLFEYFSETQRNKGNFPGRFSGRQFSNSRSEMNVSTLELGDSALYLCASSLDTPQETQYFGPGTRLLVL.

V is TRBV27 and J is TRBJ1-2; weak D call: TRBD1 (6 bases). Germline values: CDR1 MNHEY, CDR2 SMNVEV (reference sequence). Trimming took off 2 bases at V and 3 bases at J, with 34 bases between the two ends. The CDR3 has 22 amino acids. The CDR3 DNA reads TGTGCCAGCAGTTTAATCGCCCCTTTTCCCGAAATAACCCGGCAGGGGCACTATGGCTACACCTTC. It translates to CASSLIAPFPEITRQGHYGYTF.

This chain links TRBV6-5 with TRBJ1-4; possible D gene TRBD1, 5 bases. This CDR3 contains 14 residues. Germline V CDR1 and CDR2: MNHEY, SVGAGI. Trimming took off 2 bases at V and 10 bases at J, with 14 bases between the two ends. CDR3 sequence reads: CASSYEDSGGKLFF. The CDR3 nucleotides read TGTGCCAGCAGTTACGAGGACTCGGGGGGAAAACTGTTTTTT.

This clone was seen only once. Written as DNA, the CDR3 is TGTGCCAGCAGTCCGGGACTAGCGGACCAAGAGACCCAGTACTTC. Translated: CASSPGLADQETQYF. The chain uses TRBV6-4 and TRBJ2-5, with 11 bases aligning to TRBD2. The ends lost 5 bases at V and 0 bases at J; junction bases unmatched: 2. This CDR3 has 15 amino acids. CDR1 is MRHNA, CDR2 SNTAGT, per germline.

This rearrangement joins TRBV2 to TRBJ1-2; 8 bases are a match to TRBD1. CDR1 and CDR2 from the germline V gene are SNHLY and FYNNEI. The CDR3 consists of 12 residues. V lost 9 bases, J lost 3 bases, and 3 bases stayed unmatched. CDR3 sequence: CARTGDDYGYTF. CDR3 bases: TGTGCCAGGACAGGGGATGACTATGGCTACACCTTC. Full variable domain (remainder filled in from reference TRBV2 and TRBJ1-2): EPEVTQTPSHQVTQMGQEVILRCVPISNHLYFYWYRQILGQKVEFLVSFYNNEISEKSEIFDDQFSVERPDGSNFTLKIRSTKLEDSAMYFCARTGDDYGYTFGSGTRLTVV.

The chain is built from TRBV10-3 and TRBJ2-7, with TRBD1 identical over 10 bases. V trimming: 6 bases; J trimming: 4 bases; junction bases outside the gene matches: 18. Germline CDR1 reads ENHRY; CDR2 reads SYGVKD. The length of the CDR3 is 18 residues. CDR3 in amino acids: CAISPSPGTGVRGYEQYF. The CDR3 region has the DNA TGTGCCATCAGCCCCTCTCCCGGGACAGGGGTACGGGGGTACGAGCAGTACTTC.

The chain links TRBV19 to TRBJ1-5; D is uncertain. V was shortened by 5 bases and J by 0 bases, with 5 bases between the two germline ends. The CDR3 length is 13 residues. The germline gives CDR1 LNHDA, CDR2 SQIVND (reference sequence). CDR3 in amino acids: CASSQYSNQPQHF. The CDR3 coding sequence is TGTGCCAGTAGTCAGTATAGCAATCAGCCCCAGCATTTT.

The V and J genes are TRBV28 and TRBJ2-1; 9 bases are shared with TRBD1. J lost 8 bases, V lost 3 bases, and 17 bases had no gene match. Germline values: CDR1 MDHEN, CDR2 SYDVKM. This CDR3 is 18 amino acids long. The CDR3 bases are TGTGCCAGCAGTTTCCACCGGGACAGGGACACAATAGCCGATGAGCAGTTCTTC. This translates into CASSFHRDRDTIADEQFF. Full variable domain (remainder filled in from reference TRBV28 and TRBJ2-1): DVKVTQSSRYLVKRTGEKVFLECVQDMDHENMFWYRQDPGLGLRLIYFSYDVKMKEKGDIPEGYSVSREKKERFSLILESASTNQTSMYLCASSFHRDRDTIADEQFFGPGTRLTVL.

The chain links TRBV18 to TRBJ1-6; D perhaps matches TRBD1 (5 bases). V lost 1 base and J lost 8, with 15 bases in between. Germline lookup yields CDR1 KGHSH and CDR2 LQKENI. This CDR3 comprises 16 residues. CDR3 nucleotide sequence: TGTGCCAGCTCACCACGTCAGGGTATATCGGATTCACCCCTCCACTTT. This sequence encodes CASSPRQGISDSPLHF.